The rows below give T cell receptor beta chains drawn from one sample of a study of blood T cell repertoires in COVID-19. Sequenced by immunoSEQ multiplex PCR; TCRdb stores in-frame clones only, minus some. This table has 250,000 or so clones, roughly 80% appearing once. Sequenced material: peripheral blood. The receptors stem from a woman aged 18-35 years with acute or convalescent COVID-19. Both conserved end residues are part of each CDR3. D genes are given only for firm matches. Expanded clones are given a class, and other clones once, few, many or no size at all.

J gene | D gene | V gene | clone size | CDR3 protein | CDR3 DNA
TRBJ2-3 | TRBD2 | TRBV5-6 | - | CASSLASLAGGTDTQYF | TGTGCCAGCAGCTTGGCCTCACTAGCGGGAGGAACAGATACGCAGTATTTT
TRBJ2-3 | TRBD2 | TRBV7-2 | - | CASSFGLAATDTQYF | TGTGCCAGCAGCTTTGGACTAGCGGCAACAGATACGCAGTATTTT
TRBJ1-6 | - | TRBV13 | few | CASSLLSTGGSPLHF | TGTGCCAGCAGCTTATTATCGACAGGAGGATCACCCCTCCACTTT
TRBJ2-3 | - | TRBV10-1 | - | CASSISGADTQYF | TGCGCCAGCAGTATTTCGGGAGCAGATACGCAGTATTTT
TRBJ1-2 | TRBD1 | TRBV6-1 | - | CASREQPGQGAYGYTF | TGTGCCAGCAGAGAACAACCGGGACAGGGGGCCTATGGCTACACCTTC
TRBJ2-7 | - | TRBV10-2 | - | CASSEGGARSYEQYF | TGCGCCAGCAGTGAGGGAGGCGCCAGGAGTTACGAGCAGTACTTC
TRBJ1-1 | - | TRBV19 | - | CASSRSSYTEAFF | TGTGCCAGTAGTCGGTCAAGCTACACTGAAGCTTTCTTT
TRBJ2-7 | TRBD1 | TRBV19 | - | CASGSQGASYEQYF | TGTGCCAGCGGGAGCCAGGGGGCCTCCTACGAGCAGTACTTC
TRBJ1-1 | - | TRBV18 | - | CASSSDMGNTEAFF | TGTGCCAGCTCATCTGACATGGGGAACACTGAAGCTTTCTTT
TRBJ2-7 | TRBD1 | TRBV13 | - | CASSLGTGTIEQYF | TGTGCCAGCAGCTTGGGGACAGGGACCATCGAGCAGTACTTC
TRBJ1-6 | - | TRBV6-5 | - | CASQGQNSPLHF | TGTGCCAGCCAGGGACAAAATTCACCCCTCCACTTT
TRBJ2-7 | TRBD2 | TRBV7-9 | - | CASSATLSGGPYEQYF | TGTGCCAGCAGCGCTACCCTTAGCGGGGGTCCCTACGAGCAGTACTTC
TRBJ2-2 | TRBD1 | TRBV25-1 | - | CASSGQGVNTGELFF | TGTGCCAGCAGTGGACAGGGAGTTAACACCGGGGAGCTGTTTTTT
TRBJ2-7 | - | TRBV5-8 | once | CASSLFGGRSSYEQYF | TGTGCCAGCAGCTTGTTTGGGGGGAGATCCTCCTACGAGCAGTACTTC
TRBJ2-3 | TRBD1 | TRBV2 | - | CASSGPGQYTDTQYF | TGTGCCAGCAGTGGGCCGGGACAGTACACAGATACGCAGTATTTT
TRBJ1-5 | - | TRBV5-1 | - | CASSFSGNSNQPQHF | TGCGCCAGCAGCTTCTCGGGGAATAGCAATCAGCCCCAGCATTTT
TRBJ1-1 | TRBD1 | TRBV7-9 | - | CASSSAGQGISTEAFF | TGTGCCAGCAGCTCGGCCGGACAGGGCATTTCCACTGAAGCTTTCTTT
TRBJ1-4 | TRBD1 | TRBV29-1 | - | CSVEDQRAGGREKLFF | TGCAGCGTTGAAGATCAAAGGGCAGGGGGCCGTGAAAAACTGTTTTTT
TRBJ1-6 | TRBD1 | TRBV5-1 | - | CASRTWTGVNHSPLHF | TGCGCCAGCAGGACGTGGACAGGGGTTAATCATTCACCCCTCCACTTT
TRBJ2-5 | TRBD2 | TRBV7-9 | once | CASLAPWGGLGGQTQYF | TGTGCCAGCCTCGCACCCTGGGGCGGACTAGGTGGACAGACCCAGTACTTC
TRBJ2-7 | TRBD2 | TRBV28 | - | CASSSRGRARYEQYF | TGTGCCAGCAGTTCCCGCGGGAGGGCCAGGTACGAGCAGTACTTC
TRBJ2-1 | - | TRBV19 | few | CASSIAWRISYNEQFF | TGTGCCAGTAGTATAGCTTGGCGGATCTCCTACAATGAGCAGTTCTTC
TRBJ1-1 | - | TRBV19 | - | CASSSIRKGDTEAFF | TGTGCCAGTAGTAGCATTCGAAAAGGGGACACTGAAGCTTTCTTT
TRBJ2-7 | TRBD1 | TRBV4-2 | many | CASSRTPGQVPYEQYF | TGTGCCAGCAGCCGAACGCCGGGACAGGTGCCCTACGAGCAGTACTTC
TRBJ1-2 | TRBD1 | TRBV3-1/TRBV3-2 | - | CASSQEGQANYGYTF | TGTGCCAGCAGCCAAGAAGGACAGGCTAACTATGGCTACACCTTC
TRBJ1-2 | - | TRBV11-2 | once | CASSSLAENLNYGYTF | TGTGCCAGCAGCTCCCTTGCGGAGAACCTTAACTATGGCTACACCTTC
TRBJ2-5 | TRBD2 | TRBV6-6 | once | CASSYTLAGGLETQYF | TGTGCCAGCAGTTACACCCTAGCGGGAGGGCTGGAGACCCAGTACTTC
TRBJ1-2 | - | TRBV19 | - | CASSIAQGSLPNGYTF | TGTGCCAGTAGTATTGCTCAGGGGTCCCTTCCCAATGGCTACACCTTC